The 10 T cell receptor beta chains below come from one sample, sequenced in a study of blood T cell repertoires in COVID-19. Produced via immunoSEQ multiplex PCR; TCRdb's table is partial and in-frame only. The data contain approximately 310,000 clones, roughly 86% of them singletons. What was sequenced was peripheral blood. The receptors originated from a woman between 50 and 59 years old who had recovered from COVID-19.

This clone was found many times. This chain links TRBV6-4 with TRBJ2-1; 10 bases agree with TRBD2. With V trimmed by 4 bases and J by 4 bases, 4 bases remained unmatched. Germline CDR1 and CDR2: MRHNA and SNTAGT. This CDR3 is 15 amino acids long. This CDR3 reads CASSVSGRSYNEQFF. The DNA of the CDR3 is TGTGCCAGCAGTGTTAGCGGGAGGAGTTACAATGAGCAGTTCTTC.

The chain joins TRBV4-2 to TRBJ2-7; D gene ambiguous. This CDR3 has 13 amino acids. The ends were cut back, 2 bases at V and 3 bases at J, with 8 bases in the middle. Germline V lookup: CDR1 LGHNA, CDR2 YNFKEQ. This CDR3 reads CASSQTNSYEQYF. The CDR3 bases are TGTGCCAGCAGCCAAACGAACAGCTACGAGCAGTACTTC.

CDR3 DNA: TGTGCCATCAAGGCAGGGATGAACACTGAAGCTTTCTTT. Protein: CAIKAGMNTEAFF. This chain uses TRBV10-3 with TRBJ1-1; weak D call: TRBD1 (5 bases). The CDR3 runs to 13 residues. Trimming took 7 bases from V and 0 from J, leaving 9 bases between them. The V gene's germline CDR1 is ENHRY and CDR2 SYGVKD.

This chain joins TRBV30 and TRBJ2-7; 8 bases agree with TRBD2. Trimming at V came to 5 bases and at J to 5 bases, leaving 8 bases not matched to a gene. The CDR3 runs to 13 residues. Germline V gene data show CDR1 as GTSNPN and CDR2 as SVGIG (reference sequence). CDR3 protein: CAWAISGTHEQYF. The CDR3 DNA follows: TGTGCCTGGGCAATTAGCGGGACTCACGAGCAGTACTTC.

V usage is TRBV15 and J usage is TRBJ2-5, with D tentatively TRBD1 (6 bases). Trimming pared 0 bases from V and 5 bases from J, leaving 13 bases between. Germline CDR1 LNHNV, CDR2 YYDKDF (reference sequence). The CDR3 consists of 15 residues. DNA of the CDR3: TGTGCCACCAGCAGAGATAGGGGGATCGGGGAGACCCAGTACTTC. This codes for CATSRDRGIGETQYF. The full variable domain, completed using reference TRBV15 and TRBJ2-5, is DAMVIQNPRYQVTQFGKPVTLSCSQTLNHNVMYWYQQKSSQAPKLLFHYYDKDFNNEADTPDNFQSRRPNTSFCFLDIRSPGLGDTAMYLCATSRDRGIGETQYFGPGTRLLVL.

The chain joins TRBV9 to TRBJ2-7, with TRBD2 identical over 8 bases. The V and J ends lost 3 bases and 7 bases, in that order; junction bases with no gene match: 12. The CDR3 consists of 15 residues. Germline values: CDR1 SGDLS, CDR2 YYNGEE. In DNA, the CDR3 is TGTGCCAGCAGCGCCGAGGGTGGAACGGGAGGGGAGCAGTACTTC. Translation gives CASSAEGGTGGEQYF.

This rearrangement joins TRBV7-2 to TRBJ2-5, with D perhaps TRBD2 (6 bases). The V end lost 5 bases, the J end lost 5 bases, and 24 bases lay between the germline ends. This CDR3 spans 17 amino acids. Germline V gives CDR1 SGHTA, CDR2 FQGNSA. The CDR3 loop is CASSPRPGEDIGETQYF. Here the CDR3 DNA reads TGTGCCAGCAGCCCCCGCCCGGGGGAGGATATCGGCGAGACCCAGTACTTC.

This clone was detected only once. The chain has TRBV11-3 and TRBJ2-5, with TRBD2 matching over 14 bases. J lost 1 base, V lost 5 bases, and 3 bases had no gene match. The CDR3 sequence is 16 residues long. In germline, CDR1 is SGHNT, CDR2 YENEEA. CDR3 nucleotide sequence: TGTGCCAGCAGCATGGGACTAGCGGGAGCCCAAGAGACCCAGTACTTC. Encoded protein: CASSMGLAGAQETQYF.

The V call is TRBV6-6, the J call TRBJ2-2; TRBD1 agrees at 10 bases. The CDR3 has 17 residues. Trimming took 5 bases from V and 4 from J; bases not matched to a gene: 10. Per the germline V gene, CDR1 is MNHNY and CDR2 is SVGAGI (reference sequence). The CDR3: CASSHTGTGDFTGELFF. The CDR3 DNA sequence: TGTGCCAGCAGTCATACCGGGACAGGGGATTTCACCGGGGAGCTGTTTTTT.

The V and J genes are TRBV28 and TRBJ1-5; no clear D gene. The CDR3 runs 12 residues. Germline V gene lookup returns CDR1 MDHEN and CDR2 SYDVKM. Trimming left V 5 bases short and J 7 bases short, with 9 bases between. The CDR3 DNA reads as TGTGCCAGCAGTCCGCCGGTGCAGCCCCAGCATTTT. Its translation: CASSPPVQPQHF.